The 16 T cell receptor beta chains below come from one sample, sequenced in a study of blood T cell repertoires in COVID-19 (TCRdb year 2020). Library prep was done by the immunoSEQ multiplex PCR assay. Sourced from immuneACCESS, this table was stored by TCRdb with only in-frame sequences that have V and J called. A share of the clones is absent; for the studies checked, an unresolved V gene accounts for under half, and the remainder has no known explanation. This sample is represented by about 270,000 clones; 65% to 85% of them were singletons. The top ten hold approximately 5.4% of the sample. Source material: peripheral blood. These receptor sequences come from a man aged 80 or over with acute or convalescent COVID-19.

In its sample, this clone was seen once. This chain links TRBV7-2 with TRBJ2-4; D gene uncertain. The germline V gene encodes CDR1 SGHTA and CDR2 FQGNSA. Deletions cut 4 bases from V and 1 base from J, with 5 bases between. The CDR3 covers 13 residues. The CDR3 bases are TGTGCCAGCAGCTCAATGGCCAAAAACATTCAGTACTTC. Translating gives CASSSMAKNIQYF.

The rearrangement links TRBV4-1 to TRBJ1-4, with 8 bases identical to TRBD1. The CDR3 runs 15 residues. J was trimmed by 7 bases and V by 3 bases; bases with no gene match: 7. CDR1 MGHRA and CDR2 YSYEKL come from the germline V gene. The CDR3 reads CASSHGQGGVEKLFF. The CDR3 nucleotides read TGCGCCAGCAGCCACGGACAGGGAGGGGTTGAAAAACTGTTTTTT.

The rearrangement uses TRBV12-3 or TRBV12-4 and TRBJ2-7, with TRBD1 as a possible D gene (5 bases). The V gene lost 6 bases and the J gene lost 0 bases, with 9 bases spanning the gap. The CDR3 contains 13 residues. The DNA of the CDR3 is TGTGCCAGCAGCTGGGGCGCCTCCTACGAGCAGTACTTC. It yields the protein CASSWGASYEQYF.

V usage is TRBV29-1 and J usage is TRBJ2-1, with 15 bases that match TRBD2. The germline CDR1 and CDR2 sequences are SQVTM and ANQGSEA. The CDR3 length is 15 residues. Trimming removed 2 bases from V and 7 bases from J; junction bases left unmatched: 3. CDR3 loop: CSVESGTSGGNEQFF. In nucleotides, the CDR3 is TGCAGCGTTGAATCCGGGACTAGCGGGGGGAATGAGCAGTTCTTC.

The V and J genes are TRBV28 and TRBJ1-1, with a weak D call TRBD1 (5 bases). Between the trimmed V and J ends, which lost 7 bases and 7 bases, there was a span of 16 bases. The CDR3 totals 13 residues. Germline V lookup: CDR1 MDHEN, CDR2 SYDVKM. CDR3 in DNA: TGTGCCAGCATCATGGGGGGACGGGTTGAAGCTTTCTTT. Its protein product is CASIMGGRVEAFF.

The CDR3 here is CASSLELSSGETQYF. The CDR3, as DNA: TGTGCCAGCAGCTTAGAGTTGTCTAGCGGAGAGACCCAGTACTTC. The chain uses TRBV7-9 and TRBJ2-5, with 7 bases fitting TRBD2. With V trimmed by 1 base and J by 4 bases, 6 bases remained unmatched. The CDR3 extends over 15 amino acids. Germline CDR1 SEHNR, CDR2 FQNEAQ (reference sequence).

This rearrangement joins TRBV10-1 to TRBJ2-5, with 12 nucleotides matching TRBD2. Trimming cost V 2 bases and J 1 base; bases outside gene matches: 8. Germline V lookup: CDR1 WNHNN, CDR2 SYGVQD (reference sequence). The CDR3 spans 18 residues. The CDR3 nucleotides are TGCGCCAGCAGTGAGAGACGGCTAGCGGGGGGGGTCCAAGAGACCCAGTACTTC. As protein: CASSERRLAGGVQETQYF.

V and J are TRBV5-1 and TRBJ2-1; 7 positions match TRBD2. CDR1 SGHRS and CDR2 YFSETQ come from the germline V gene. The V segment lost 4 bases and the J segment 7 bases; nucleotides outside the gene matches: 14. This CDR3 region has 16 residues. CDR3 nucleotide sequence: TGCGCCAGCAGCCTTGAGGGGAGGGCCGCAGCAAATGAGCAGTTCTTC. It specifies CASSLEGRAAANEQFF.

This clone was seen a single time. The chain couples TRBV19 to TRBJ2-5; perhaps TRBD2 as D (5 bases). V was shortened by 0 bases and J by 7 bases, with 12 bases between the two germline ends. CDR1 LNHDA and CDR2 SQIVND come from the germline V gene (reference sequence). There are 14 residues in the CDR3. CDR3 protein: CASSIEGSAGTQYF. The CDR3 coding sequence is TGTGCCAGTAGTATAGAAGGGTCGGCGGGGACCCAGTACTTC.

The gene calls are TRBV11-3 and TRBJ2-2; TRBD1 matches 8 bases. CDR1 and CDR2 from the germline V gene are SGHNT and YENEEA. Trimming took 1 base from V and 1 from J; bases not matched to a gene: 8. The CDR3 runs to 18 residues. As DNA, the CDR3 is TGTGCCAGCAGCTTAGGTGGGGGCGACAGGGGGAACACCGGGGAGCTGTTTTTT. It is translated as CASSLGGGDRGNTGELFF.

This chain uses TRBV6-5 with TRBJ2-2, with D tentatively TRBD1 (6 bases). The germline CDR1 and CDR2 sequences are MNHEY and SVGAGI. The CDR3 is 14 amino acids. V was shortened by 7 bases and J by 3 bases, with 12 bases between the two germline ends. The CDR3 nucleotides read TGTGCCAGCACCACACAGGGTGACACCGGGGAGCTGTTTTTT. It specifies CASTTQGDTGELFF.

The V gene is TRBV10-3, the J gene TRBJ2-3, with TRBD2 matching over 12 bases. Germline values: CDR1 ENHRY, CDR2 SYGVKD. The CDR3 contains 18 residues. Germline trimming cut 3 bases from V and 4 bases from J; bases unmatched to any gene: 11. The DNA for the CDR3 is TGTGCCATCAGTGAATTCACTAGCGGGAGGAGTGGGGCAGATACGCAGTATTTT. It translates to CAISEFTSGRSGADTQYF.

V gene TRBV13 combines with J gene TRBJ1-1, with D possibly matching TRBD1 (6 bases). The CDR3 is 13 residues long. The V end lost 5 bases, the J end lost 1 base, and 8 bases lay between the germline ends. The germline V gene has CDR1 PRHDT and CDR2 FYEKMQ (reference sequence). The CDR3 here is CASSLDRNTEAFF. CDR3 bases: TGTGCCAGCAGCCTGGACAGGAACACTGAAGCTTTCTTT.

The rearrangement uses TRBV28 and TRBJ1-3; perhaps TRBD1 as D (5 bases). The length of the CDR3 is 14 residues. V was shortened by 6 bases and J by 7 bases, with 16 bases between the two germline ends. Germline CDR1 reads MDHEN; CDR2 reads SYDVKM. CDR3 amino acids: CASRTSGLGNTIYF. Here the CDR3 DNA reads TGTGCCAGCAGAACCTCAGGGCTGGGTAACACCATATATTTT.

The CDR3 region is CASSLRGRIREQYF. In nucleotides, the CDR3 is TGTGCCAGCAGTTTAAGGGGTAGGATACGGGAGCAGTACTTC. The V call is TRBV28, the J call TRBJ2-7; D possibly corresponds to TRBD1 (5 bases). CDR3 size: 14 residues. Germline lookup yields CDR1 MDHEN and CDR2 SYDVKM. V lost 2 bases and J lost 7, with 15 bases in between. Based on the CDR3 plus reference TRBV28 and TRBJ2-7, the full variable domain is DVKVTQSSRYLVKRTGEKVFLECVQDMDHENMFWYRQDPGLGLRLIYFSYDVKMKEKGDIPEGYSVSREKKERFSLILESASTNQTSMYLCASSLRGRIREQYFGPGTRLTVT.

The rearrangement links TRBV27 to TRBJ1-1; the D gene is possibly TRBD1 (5 bases). Trimming took off 6 bases at V and 0 bases at J, with 8 bases between the two ends. CDR3 length: 13 residues. Germline V gives CDR1 MNHEY, CDR2 SMNVEV (reference sequence). CDR3 coding DNA: TGTGCCAGCAGACGACAGCTGAACACTGAAGCTTTCTTT. It translates to CASRRQLNTEAFF.